These 21 T cell receptor beta chains were sequenced from one sample in a study of cytomegalovirus exposure and HLA in healthy donors (dated by TCRdb to about 2017). Library method: the immunoSEQ multiplex PCR assay. For the multiplex PCR, a mixture combining 60 forward primers for TCR Vbeta segments and 13 reverse primers for TCR Jbeta segments was used. Not all clones reach the TCRdb copy of this immuneACCESS table, which keeps in-frame sequences only. Checked studies attribute under half of the gap to unresolved V genes and leave the rest unexplained. The sample has 150,000 to 200,000 clones on record, 80% of them singletons. The ten top clones hold 0.5% to 0.8% of the sample. Sequenced sample: PBMCs. Receptors originate from a boy aged 5-17 years in good health and CMV-seronegative.

This chain links TRBV9 with TRBJ2-7; TRBD1 agrees at 7 bases. Germline CDR1 is SGDLS and CDR2 is YYNGEE. The V and J ends lost 4 bases and 5 bases, in that order; junction bases with no gene match: 12. The CDR3 spans 15 residues. CDR3 region: CASSPFSDRVNEQYF. The CDR3 coding sequence is TGTGCCAGCAGCCCTTTTTCTGACAGGGTCAACGAGCAGTACTTC.

The chain employs TRBV1 and TRBJ2-3; TRBD2, the table's D call, was not compared with the DNA. TRBV1 is a pseudogene. The CDR3 length is 17 residues. The CDR3 coding sequence is TGCACCAGCAGCCTTCCGAGGACTAGCGATTACACAGATACGCAGTATTTT. Encoded protein: CTSSLPRTSDYTDTQYF.

There are a few counts of this clone. The rearrangement uses TRBV7-2 and TRBJ1-2; the D is unclear. This CDR3 contains 13 residues. CDR1 and CDR2 from the germline V gene are SGHTA and FQGNSA. V lost 4 bases to trimming and J lost 4 bases, with 10 bases between them. The CDR3 DNA is TGTGCCAGCAGCTCTTTTTCCCCCTATGGCTACACCTTC. It codes for CASSSFSPYGYTF.

The chain carries TRBV5-1 and TRBJ1-1; maybe TRBD1 (5 bases). The germline V and J ends were trimmed by 2 bases and 5 bases, with 7 bases remaining between them. There are 12 residues in the CDR3. Germline V gene sequence: CDR1 SGHRS, CDR2 YFSETQ. This CDR3 is CASSLTGTEAFF. CDR3 coding DNA: TGCGCCAGCAGCTTAACAGGAACTGAAGCTTTCTTT. Drawing the rest from reference TRBV5-1 and TRBJ1-1, the complete variable domain is KAGVTQTPRYLIKTRGQQVTLSCSPISGHRSVSWYQQTPGQGLQFLFEYFSETQRNKGNFPGRFSGRQFSNSRSEMNVSTLELGDSALYLCASSLTGTEAFFGQGTRLTVV.

This clone turned up a few times. This chain links TRBV7-8 with TRBJ1-1; the D gene is possibly TRBD1 (6 bases). V dropped 6 bases and J dropped 0 bases, with 17 bases sitting between them. Germline CDR1 reads SGHVS; CDR2 reads FQNEAQ. The CDR3 length is 16 residues. CDR3 loop: CASRHYREGLNTEAFF. In DNA form, the CDR3 reads TGTGCCAGCAGACATTACAGGGAGGGGCTGAACACTGAAGCTTTCTTT.

CDR3 region: CASSYGDRLYGYTF. CDR3 bases: TGTGCCAGCAGTTACGGGGACAGGCTCTATGGCTACACCTTC. The rearrangement links TRBV6-6 to TRBJ1-2; TRBD1 matches 8 bases. Germline V gives CDR1 MNHNY, CDR2 SVGAGI (reference sequence). V trimming: 2 bases; J trimming: 4 bases; junction bases outside the gene matches: 3. This CDR3 is built from 14 residues.

Concerning this clone itself: The DNA is omitted, as the CDR3 cannot be located on it reliably, and the CDR3 follows TCRdb's listing. The CDR3 here is CASSVGGGTAGTF. This chain uses TRBV9 with TRBJ1-2. The CDR3 region is 13 residues in length, termini included. Germline V lookup: CDR1 SGDLS, CDR2 YYNGEE.

The gene calls are TRBV9 and TRBJ1-4, with TRBD1 as a possible D gene (6 bases). Germline CDR1 reads SGDLS; CDR2 reads YYNGEE. The CDR3 spans 14 residues. V lost 3 bases and J 8 bases, leaving 14 bases between the germline ends. The DNA of the CDR3 is TGTGCCAGCAGCGCCCAGGACAGTTACGAAAAACTGTTTTTT. This encodes CASSAQDSYEKLFF.

This clone was observed a handful of times. The chain carries TRBV4-3 and TRBJ2-1; D remains unclear. CDR1 and CDR2 (germline): LGHNA, YSLEER. The CDR3 runs to 16 residues. The V and J ends lost 4 bases and 6 bases respectively, with 19 bases between them. This CDR3 reads CASSLSIDSFGNEQFF. The CDR3 nucleotides are TGCGCCAGCAGCCTGTCCATTGACTCCTTCGGCAATGAGCAGTTCTTC.

This clone was detected once. The rearrangement uses TRBV4-1 and TRBJ2-5; D possibly corresponds to TRBD1 (5 bases). The J call could be wrong; TRBJ2-7 is a better fit for the DNA end. In germline, CDR1 is MGHRA, CDR2 YSYEKL. This CDR3 has 13 amino acids. CDR3 sequence: CASSQGLGYEQYF. For the CDR3, the DNA is TGCGCCAGCAGCCAGGGGCTAGGGTACGAGCAGTACTTC.

The chain joins TRBV30 to TRBJ2-7; D is perhaps TRBD1 (6 bases). Germline CDR1 reads GTSNPN; CDR2 reads SVGIG (reference sequence). Trimming took 2 bases from V and 0 from J, leaving 11 bases between them. The CDR3 consists of 14 residues. The CDR3 region is CAWSRTGHSYEQYF. The CDR3 DNA follows: TGTGCCTGGAGTAGGACGGGACACTCCTACGAGCAGTACTTC.

The chain recombines TRBV4-2 with TRBJ1-4, with D possibly matching TRBD1 (5 bases). V gave up 0 bases and J gave up 8 bases, with 13 bases separating them. This CDR3 has 15 residues. Germline values: CDR1 LGHNA, CDR2 YNFKEQ. This CDR3 reads CASSQEGGTSEKLFF. The CDR3 DNA is TGTGCCAGCAGCCAAGAGGGAGGGACGAGCGAAAAACTGTTTTTT.

About this clone: Other DNA sequences of this sample code for an identical CDR3. This chain joins TRBV7-3 and TRBJ1-1; D might be TRBD1 (5 bases). Germline-derived CDR1 and CDR2 are SGHTA and FQGTGA. The germline V and J ends were trimmed by 2 bases and 2 bases, with 6 bases remaining between them. CDR3 size: 13 residues. CDR3 nucleotides: TGTGCCAGCAGCTTACAGGGTAACACTGAAGCTTTCTTT. Translation: CASSLQGNTEAFF.

The sample holds a few counts of this clone. The J gene is TRBJ1-4, the V gene TRBV9, with 8 bases identical to TRBD1. With 4 bases clipped from V and 3 bases from J, the junction kept 5 bases outside the gene matches. CDR1 and CDR2 (germline): SGDLS, YYNGEE. This CDR3 comprises 15 residues. The CDR3 DNA follows: TGTGCCAGCAGCTTCCGACAGGGGCCTAATGAAAAACTGTTTTTT. Its translation is CASSFRQGPNEKLFF. The whole variable domain, remainder taken from reference TRBV9 and TRBJ1-4, is DSGVTQTPKHLITATGQRVTLRCSPRSGDLSVYWYQQSLDQGLQFLIQYYNGEERAKGNILERFSAQQFPDLHSELNLSSLELGDSALYFCASSFRQGPNEKLFFGSGTQLSVL.

This clone was found a few times. The chain combines TRBV29-1 with TRBJ1-2; D ambiguous. CDR1 and CDR2 (germline): SQVTM, ANQGSEA. The CDR3 extends over 12 amino acids. Deletions cut 3 bases from V and 4 bases from J, with 9 bases between. The CDR3 reads CSVDTTGYGYTF. The CDR3, as DNA: TGCAGCGTTGATACGACTGGCTATGGCTACACCTTC.

The rearrangement links TRBV7-9 to TRBJ1-1, with 7 bases that match TRBD1. The junction had 6 bases not matched to a gene; V was cut back by 5 bases and J by 0 bases. Germline V gene data show CDR1 as SEHNR and CDR2 as FQNEAQ (reference sequence). CDR3 length: 15 residues. The CDR3 DNA reads as TGTGCCAGCAGCGAAGCGGACAGGTTGAACACTGAAGCTTTCTTT. Its protein is CASSEADRLNTEAFF. The full variable domain, rest sourced from reference TRBV7-9 and TRBJ1-1, is DTGVSQNPRHKITKRGQNVTFRCDPISEHNRLYWYRQTLGQGPEFLTYFQNEAQLEKSRLLSDRFSAERPKGSFSTLEIQRTEQGDSAMYLCASSEADRLNTEAFFGQGTRLTVV.

This chain uses TRBV30 with TRBJ1-1; tentatively, D is TRBD1 (5 bases). The CDR3 contains 15 residues. Trimming pared 3 bases from V and 0 bases from J, leaving 14 bases between. Germline CDR1 reads GTSNPN; CDR2 reads SVGIG (reference sequence). This CDR3 reads CAWRWGGNMNTEAFF. In nucleotides, the CDR3 is TGTGCCTGGAGATGGGGGGGAAACATGAACACTGAAGCTTTCTTT.

This clone has just a few counts. The DNA for the CDR3 is TGTGCCAGCAGCTTAAGGGGGCCGGGACTAGGCGGTGAGCAGTTCTTC. As protein: CASSLRGPGLGGEQFF. V gene TRBV13 combines with J gene TRBJ2-1; tentative D call: TRBD2 (8 bases). The CDR3 extends over 16 amino acids. V was clipped by 2 bases and J by 9 bases, with 20 bases between them. CDR1 is PRHDT and CDR2 is FYEKMQ in the germline V gene (reference sequence).

V gene TRBV25-1 combines with J gene TRBJ1-1; no definite D call. The V end was cut by 1 base, the J end by 3 bases, with 9 bases between. CDR3 length equals 14 residues. Looked up from germline, CDR1 is MGHDK and CDR2 is SYGVNS. CDR3 DNA: TGTGCCAGCAGTGAATTATTGGAGGACACTGAAGCTTTCTTT. This codes for CASSELLEDTEAFF.

The CDR3 sequence is CASSYRFNYGYTF. CDR3 nucleotide sequence: TGTGCCAGCAGTTACCGGTTTAACTATGGCTACACCTTC. This chain links TRBV6-5 with TRBJ1-2; D unclear. Trimming pared 2 bases from V and 1 base from J, leaving 5 bases between. The CDR3 is 13 residues long. Germline loops: CDR1 MNHEY, CDR2 SVGAGI.

This chain uses TRBV6-5 with TRBJ1-2; D is perhaps TRBD1 (5 bases). Germline CDR1 reads MNHEY; CDR2 reads SVGAGI. The length of the CDR3 is 14 residues. The ends were cut back, 8 bases at V and 5 bases at J, with 18 bases in the middle. CDR3 sequence reads: CASPSGDERYGYTF. The CDR3 bases are TGTGCCAGCCCATCGGGGGACGAACGATATGGCTACACCTTC.